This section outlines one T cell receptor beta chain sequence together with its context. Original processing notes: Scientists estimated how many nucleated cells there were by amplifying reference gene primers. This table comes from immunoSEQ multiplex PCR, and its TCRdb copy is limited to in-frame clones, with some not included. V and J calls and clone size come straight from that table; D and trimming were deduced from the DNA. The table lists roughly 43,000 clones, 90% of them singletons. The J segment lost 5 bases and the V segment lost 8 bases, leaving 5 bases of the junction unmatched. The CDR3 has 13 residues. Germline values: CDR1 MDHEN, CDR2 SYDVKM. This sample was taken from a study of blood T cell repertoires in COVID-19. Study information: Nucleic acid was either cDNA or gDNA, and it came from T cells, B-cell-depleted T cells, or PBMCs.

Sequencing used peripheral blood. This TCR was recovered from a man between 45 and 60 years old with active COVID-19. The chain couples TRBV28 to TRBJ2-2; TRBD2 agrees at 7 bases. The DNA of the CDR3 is TGTGCCAGCGTTGTCGGGGGGACCGGGGAGCTGTTTTTT. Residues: CASVVGGTGELFF.